One and the same sample provided the 14 T cell receptor beta chains below, sequenced in a study of T cells in Graves' hyperthyroidism and ophthalmopathy. Amplification of TCR beta CDR3 regions used RNA as the template. The HTBI primer set was used in a first-round RT-PCR of the TCR CDR3. TCRdb reanalysed the multiplex PCR reads using MiXCR and keeps one entry per CDR3 protein. This repertoire shows about 340,000 distinct CDR3 sequences, about 18% found once; its top ten account for about 53%. Specimen: blood. The receptors come from a woman in her fifties or sixties with Graves' hyperthyroidism.

The V and J genes are TRBV28 and TRBJ2-3, with a tentative D call TRBD2 (6 bases). Trimming left V 3 bases short and J 0 bases short, with 10 bases between. Germline values: CDR1 MDHEN, CDR2 SYDVKM. CDR3 size: 15 residues. This CDR3 is CASSFRDSSTDTQYF. DNA of the CDR3: TGTGCCAGCAGTTTTAGGGACTCAAGCACAGATACGCAGTATTTT. The complete variable domain, with remaining parts taken from reference TRBV28 and TRBJ2-3, reads DVKVTQSSRYLVKRTGEKVFLECVQDMDHENMFWYRQDPGLGLRLIYFSYDVKMKEKGDIPEGYSVSREKKERFSLILESASTNQTSMYLCASSFRDSSTDTQYFGPGTRLTVL.

This clonotype came up many times. V gene TRBV12-3 or TRBV12-4 combines with J gene TRBJ2-1, with 14 bases aligning to TRBD2. The length of the CDR3 is 15 residues. Trimming at V came to 7 bases and at J to 9 bases, leaving 8 bases not matched to a gene. CDR3 sequence reads: CASTLTSGGAGEQFF. The CDR3 nucleotides read TGTGCCAGCACTTTGACTAGCGGGGGGGCGGGTGAGCAGTTCTTC.

This clonotype was counted only a few times. The chain combines TRBV9 with TRBJ2-5; D perhaps matches TRBD1 (6 bases). The CDR3 totals 14 residues. V lost 3 bases and J 5 bases, leaving 14 bases between the germline ends. Germline V gene data show CDR1 as SGDLS and CDR2 as YYNGEE. DNA of the CDR3: TGTGCCAGCAGCGGGGACACCTCCGGGGAGACCCAGTACTTC. This sequence encodes CASSGDTSGETQYF.

V is TRBV15 and J is TRBJ2-5; D uncertain. Germline CDR1 and CDR2: LNHNV and YYDKDF (reference sequence). The CDR3 runs 14 residues. Between the trimmed V and J ends, which lost 5 bases and 9 bases, there was a span of 19 bases. The CDR3 spells CATSPRASHRAQYF. The CDR3 region has the DNA TGTGCCACCAGCCCTAGGGCCTCCCATCGGGCCCAGTACTTC.

The chain carries TRBV5-1 and TRBJ1-1; D uncertain. The CDR3 loop spans 14 amino acids. V shed 4 bases and J shed 1 base, with 11 bases lying between them. Germline V gene lookup returns CDR1 SGHRS and CDR2 YFSETQ. The CDR3 DNA reads TGCGCCAGCAGCGTATTAGACGGGAACACTGAAGCTTTCTTT. Translating it yields CASSVLDGNTEAFF.

This clonotype was recorded at least ten times. The chain is built from TRBV20-1 and TRBJ1-1, with D unresolved. Trimming left V 3 bases short and J 3 bases short, with 8 bases between. The CDR3 loop spans 12 amino acids. CDR1 is DFQATT and CDR2 is SNEGSKA in the germline V gene (reference sequence). CDR3 bases: TGCAGTGCTAGCCTAGCTTACACTGAAGCTTTCTTT. Amino acids: CSASLAYTEAFF.

This clonotype was seen more than once but under ten times. The CDR3 coding sequence is TGTGCCAGCGGGGCTTACAATGAGCAGTTCTTC. Its translation: CASGAYNEQFF. V and J are TRBV28 and TRBJ2-1; possible D gene TRBD1, 5 bases. V lost 8 bases and J 4 bases, leaving 6 bases between the germline ends. Germline V lookup: CDR1 MDHEN, CDR2 SYDVKM. The CDR3 has 11 residues.

This clonotype was seen a handful of times. CDR3 amino acids: CASSRHREPNQPQHF. The CDR3 coding sequence is TGTGCCAGCTCGAGGCACAGAGAACCCAATCAGCCCCAGCATTTT. This rearrangement joins TRBV2 to TRBJ1-5; unclear D gene. The V gene's germline CDR1 is SNHLY and CDR2 FYNNEI. The CDR3 extends over 15 amino acids. Between the trimmed V and J ends, which lost 8 bases and 3 bases, there was a span of 17 bases.

This clonotype was observed a handful of times. This chain joins TRBV7-9 and TRBJ2-7; 11 positions match TRBD1. Germline V lookup: CDR1 SEHNR, CDR2 FQNEAQ (reference sequence). The CDR3 sequence is 16 residues long. Unmatched junction bases numbered 9, after V lost 1 base and J lost 7 bases. The CDR3 here is CASSLVKDRGHWEQYF. DNA for the CDR3: TGTGCCAGCAGCTTAGTTAAGGACAGGGGGCATTGGGAGCAGTACTTC.

This clonotype was seen only a few times. The V call is TRBV6-1, the J call TRBJ1-2, with 9 bases aligning to TRBD1. CDR3 length: 16 amino acids. V shed 5 bases, J shed 7 bases, and the junction held 14 bases outside the gene matches. Germline CDR1 MNHNS, CDR2 SASEGT. The chain's CDR3 is CASSLNRQGGPIGYTF. The CDR3 DNA reads TGTGCCAGCAGTTTAAACCGACAGGGGGGCCCGATTGGCTACACCTTC.

The chain uses TRBV7-9 and TRBJ2-1; D is uncertain. The CDR3 is 15 amino acids. Germline CDR1 reads SEHNR; CDR2 reads FQNEAQ (reference sequence). The V and J ends lost 5 bases and 0 bases respectively, with 11 bases between them. CDR3 in DNA: TGTGCCAGCAGCCCCCTCGCGGTCTCCTACAATGAGCAGTTCTTC. Protein: CASSPLAVSYNEQFF.

This clonotype was counted at least ten times. The J gene is TRBJ1-2, the V gene TRBV28; D remains ambiguous. The V end lost 5 bases, the J end lost 4 bases, and 17 bases lay between the germline ends. Germline-derived CDR1 and CDR2 are MDHEN and SYDVKM. CDR3 length: 15 amino acids. The CDR3 nucleotides are TGTGCCAGCAGTCCCGGACCATCCCTTATCTATGGCTACACCTTC. As protein: CASSPGPSLIYGYTF.

This clonotype was seen more than once but under ten times. This rearrangement joins TRBV19 to TRBJ2-5; either TRBD1 or TRBD2 may fit D (5 bases each). With 6 bases removed from V and 3 bases from J, the gap between germline ends came to 17 bases. CDR3 length: 15 residues. CDR1 is LNHDA, CDR2 SQIVND, per germline (reference sequence). In nucleotides, the CDR3 is TGTGCCAGTAGCCTTCGGGGCGGCTACGAAGAGACCCAGTACTTC. The encoded protein is CASSLRGGYEETQYF.

The chain is built from TRBV28 and TRBJ2-7; 7 nucleotides align to TRBD1. V lost 6 bases, J lost 1 base, and 9 bases stayed unmatched. The CDR3 consists of 15 residues. Germline CDR1 reads MDHEN; CDR2 reads SYDVKM. CDR3 DNA: TGTGCCAGCAGGGGGATTACAGGGGTATCCTACGAGCAGTACTTC. It encodes CASRGITGVSYEQYF.